This section outlines one TCR beta chain sequence together with its context. The sample originates from a study of PD-L1 blockade in urothelial cancer. Each PCR had synthetic TCR analog templates added to it as a spike-in. Assay: immunoSEQ multiplex PCR; the TCRdb copy retains only in-frame clones and omits some. The profile covers some 35,000 clones, with roughly 90% appearing a single time and 8.3% taken by the ten largest. In germline, CDR1 is SGDLS, CDR2 YYNGEE. This CDR3 has 14 residues. V was pared by 0 bases and J by 8 bases, with 12 bases between. The clonotype was recovered from a man in his sixties or seventies with urothelial cancer. Material: PBMCs, obtained around atezolizumab (anti-PD-L1) treatment. The chain couples TRBV9 to TRBJ2-1; possible D gene TRBD1, 5 bases. The CDR3 loop is CASSVDRPLDEQFF. CDR3 DNA: TGTGCCAGCAGCGTAGACAGGCCTCTGGATGAGCAGTTCTTC.